This T cell receptor (beta chain) was captured in a study of blood T cell repertoires in COVID-19. The overall study: Donors in the United States, Italy and Spain gave samples during acute or convalescent COVID-19.

Study processing details: Amplification with reference gene primers provided the estimates of nucleated cell counts. This table comes from immunoSEQ multiplex PCR, and its TCRdb copy is limited to in-frame clones, with some not included. For V, J and clone size, that table is used; D and trimming come from the DNA. This sample has 200,000 to 300,000 clones, with 86% found just once. This clone was counted between two and nine times. The CDR3 sequence is 15 residues long. The V and J ends lost 1 base and 2 bases respectively, with 12 bases between them. CDR1 and CDR2 from the germline V gene are LNHNV and YYDKDF (reference sequence).

The clonotype originates from a man under 40 with active or convalescent COVID-19. Sequencing was carried out using peripheral blood. This chain connects TRBV15 to TRBJ2-7; D remains ambiguous. Here the CDR3 reads CATSRGSGQTYEQYF. The CDR3 region has the DNA TGTGCCACCAGCAGAGGGAGTGGTCAGACCTACGAGCAGTACTTC.